The 3 T cell receptor beta chains below come from one sample, sequenced in a study of response to subunit inactivated influenza vaccine. Each CDR3 protein is one row after TCRdb ran MiXCR on the RT-PCR reads. The sample yields 600,000 to 850,000 distinct CDR3 sequences, 12% to 15% seen once. This specimen was PBMCs from blood, taken around 14 days before vaccination. These receptors were taken from a man aged 50 to 60 who received an inactivated influenza vaccine.

This rearrangement joins TRBV5-4 to TRBJ2-1, with 14 positions matching TRBD2. The V gene's germline CDR1 is SGHNT and CDR2 YYREEE (reference sequence). The CDR3 is made up of 19 amino acids. The junction had 8 bases not matched to a gene; V was cut back by 2 bases and J by 1 base. CDR3 sequence reads: CASSLSGLAGVPSYNEQFF. DNA for the CDR3: TGTGCCAGCAGCTTATCGGGACTAGCGGGAGTCCCATCCTACAATGAGCAGTTCTTC.

The chain employs TRBV9 and TRBJ1-1, with TRBD1 matching 9 bases. From germline, CDR1 is SGDLS and CDR2 YYNGEE. The length of the CDR3 is 13 residues. The V and J ends lost 5 bases and 7 bases, in that order; junction bases with no gene match: 6. The CDR3 DNA reads as TGTGCCAGCAGTTCACCGGGACAGGGTGAAGCTTTCTTT. As protein: CASSSPGQGEAFF.

This clonotype appeared a few times. This chain links TRBV7-9 with TRBJ2-1, with TRBD2 identical over 10 bases. The J segment lost 2 bases and the V segment lost 5 bases, leaving 6 bases of the junction unmatched. The length of the CDR3 is 16 residues. Germline V gene sequence: CDR1 SEHNR, CDR2 FQNEAQ (reference sequence). For the CDR3, the DNA is TGTGCCAGCAGCCCCAGGACTAGCGGCCCCTACAATGAGCAGTTCTTC. Protein sequence: CASSPRTSGPYNEQFF.